The clone carrying this T cell receptor beta chain occurred a few times. Its matching antigen is unknown. The data belong to a study of T-cell reconstitution after alpha-beta-depleted transplantation in children. Overall study findings and caveats: T-cell counts and diversity were attributed mostly to newly produced T cells one year after transplant.

Per germline, CDR1 LGHDT and CDR2 YNNKEL (reference sequence). The V segment lost 4 bases and the J segment 0 bases; nucleotides outside the gene matches: 7. The CDR3 sequence is 16 residues long. Unique molecular identifiers tagged the TCRbeta library. One entry per CDR3 protein, called by TCRdb with MiXCR from the PCR reads. The sample records a few hundred thousand distinct CDR3 sequences, around 25% being singletons. This clonotype originated in a male patient aged 10 to 17 who had a stem cell transplant for acute lymphoblastic leukemia, so the T cells may come from the graft donor. The gene calls are TRBV3-1 and TRBJ2-5, with TRBD2 matching 8 bases. The specimen comprised PBMCs, mostly from graft donor cells, sampled 180 days after TCRalphabeta/CD19-depleted stem cell transplant. The chain's CDR3 is CASSRFGTRYQETQYF. CDR3 DNA: TGTGCCAGCAGCCGTTTTGGGACTAGGTACCAAGAGACCCAGTACTTC.